In its sample, the clone carrying this T cell receptor beta chain was seen a few times. The data originate from a study of response to subunit inactivated influenza vaccine. CDR1 is SEHNR and CDR2 is FQNEAQ in the germline V gene (reference sequence). V was clipped by 6 bases and J by 0 bases, with 13 bases between them. CDR3 length equals 15 residues. Each CDR3 protein is one row after TCRdb ran MiXCR on the RT-PCR reads. This sample has 150,000 to 200,000 distinct CDR3 sequences, with over 9.5% found just once. The data also belong to a second study, concerning T cells expressing NK-cell markers. In that study: UMIs were included in TCR beta cDNA generated by 5'RACE template switching. Seropositivity for HCMV was found in most of the eight sequenced donors, with one seronegative.

The sequence derives from a man in his forties or fifties who received an inactivated influenza vaccine. The sequencing used CD8+ T cells sorted from PBMCs, collected roughly 12 days after vaccination. The J gene is TRBJ2-3, the V gene TRBV7-9; maybe TRBD1 (5 bases). This CDR3 is CASSIPTESTDTQYF. The CDR3 DNA reads TGTGCCAGCAGTATCCCGACAGAGAGCACAGATACGCAGTATTTT.